The 5 T cell receptor beta chains below all came from one sample that was sequenced in a study of T cell repertoires in cytomegalovirus infection. Each CDR3 protein gets one entry after TCRdb re-called the reads with MiXCR. The repertoire holds 150,000 to 200,000 distinct CDR3 sequences, over 25% seen once, with 30% to 35% in the top ten. Source material: PBMCs. These receptors came from a human donor in good health (CMV status not recorded). Some clones in this sample may be carry-over from other donors' samples.

This clonotype was seen a handful of times. The chain joins TRBV12-3 or TRBV12-4 to TRBJ2-1, with 10 bases aligning to TRBD2. The CDR3 has 15 amino acids. The V segment lost 6 bases and the J segment 4 bases; nucleotides outside the gene matches: 6. In nucleotides, the CDR3 is TGTGCCAGCAGGCCCGTAGCGGGGGGTTACAATGAGCAGTTCTTC. The encoded protein is CASRPVAGGYNEQFF.

The chain uses TRBV2 and TRBJ2-2; the D call may be TRBD1 or TRBD2 (6 bases each). CDR1 SNHLY and CDR2 FYNNEI come from the germline V gene. This CDR3 contains 15 residues. V was shortened by 6 bases and J by 7 bases, with 18 bases between the two germline ends. The CDR3 sequence: CASREDYGGGGELFF. The CDR3 DNA follows: TGTGCCAGCAGGGAGGACTACGGAGGGGGCGGGGAGCTGTTTTTT.

This clonotype occurred once. This chain connects TRBV20-1 to TRBJ1-4; 7 bases map to TRBD1. V lost 5 bases and J lost 8; bases outside the gene matches: 11. Germline values: CDR1 DFQATT, CDR2 SNEGSKA (reference sequence). The CDR3 is 14 amino acids. The CDR3 loop is CSAPQVTGPEKLFF. The DNA for the CDR3 is TGCAGTGCTCCCCAAGTGACAGGGCCAGAAAAACTGTTTTTT.

In regard to this clonotype: With a much larger clone just one base away, this may be a read error. V gene TRBV6-2 or TRBV6-3 combines with J gene TRBJ2-3; D may be TRBD1 or TRBD2 (5 bases each). The V end was cut by 7 bases, the J end by 10 bases, with 15 bases between. The CDR3 sequence is 12 residues long. Germline V gene data show CDR1 as MNHEY and CDR2 as SVGEGT. CDR3 nucleotide sequence: TGTGCCAGCAATCGACTGGGGGATGCGCAGTATTTT. As protein: CASNRLGDAQYF.

The sample holds many counts of this clonotype. This chain joins TRBV7-6 and TRBJ1-3; 8 bases line up with TRBD1. The CDR3 consists of 19 residues. V was pared by 5 bases and J by 0 bases, with 15 bases of the junction left unmatched. Germline CDR1 SGHVS, CDR2 FNYEAQ. CDR3 DNA sequence: TGTGCCAGCAGCCTTCGCATTAAGACAGGGGCGAACTCTGGAAACACCATATATTTT. This codes for CASSLRIKTGANSGNTIYF.